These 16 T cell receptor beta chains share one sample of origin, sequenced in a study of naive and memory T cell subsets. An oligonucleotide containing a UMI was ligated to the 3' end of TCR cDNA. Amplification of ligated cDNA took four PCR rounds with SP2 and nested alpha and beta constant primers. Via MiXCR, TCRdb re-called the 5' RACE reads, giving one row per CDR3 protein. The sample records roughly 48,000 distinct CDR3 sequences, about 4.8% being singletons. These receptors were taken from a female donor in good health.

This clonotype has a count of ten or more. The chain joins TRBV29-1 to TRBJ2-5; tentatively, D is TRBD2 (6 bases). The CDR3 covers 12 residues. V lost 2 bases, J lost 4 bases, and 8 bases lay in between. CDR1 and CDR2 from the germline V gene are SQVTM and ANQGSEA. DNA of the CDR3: TGCAGCGTTGAAAGGGACTCAGAGACCCAGTACTTC. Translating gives CSVERDSETQYF.

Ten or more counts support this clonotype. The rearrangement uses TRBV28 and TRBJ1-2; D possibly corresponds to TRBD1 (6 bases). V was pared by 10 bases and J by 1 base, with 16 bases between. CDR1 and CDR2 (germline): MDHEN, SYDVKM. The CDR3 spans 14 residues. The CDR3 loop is CAIGEGGYNYGYTF. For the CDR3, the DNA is TGTGCCATCGGAGAGGGGGGCTATAACTATGGCTACACCTTC.

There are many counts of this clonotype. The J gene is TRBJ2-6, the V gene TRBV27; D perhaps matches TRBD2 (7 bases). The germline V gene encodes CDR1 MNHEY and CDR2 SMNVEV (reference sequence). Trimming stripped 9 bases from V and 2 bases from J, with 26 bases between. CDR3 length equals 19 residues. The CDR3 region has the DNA TGTGCCAGGGCTCCTAGGGGGGGGCGAGGATTAACTGGGGCCAACGTCCTGACTTTC. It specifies CARAPRGGRGLTGANVLTF.

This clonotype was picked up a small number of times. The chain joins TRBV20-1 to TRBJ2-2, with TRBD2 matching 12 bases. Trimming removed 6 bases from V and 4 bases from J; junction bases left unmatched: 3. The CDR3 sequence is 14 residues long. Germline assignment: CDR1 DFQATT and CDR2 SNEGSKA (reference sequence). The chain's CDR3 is CSATSGRTTGELFF. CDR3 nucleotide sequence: TGCAGTGCAACTAGCGGGAGGACCACCGGGGAGCTGTTTTTT.

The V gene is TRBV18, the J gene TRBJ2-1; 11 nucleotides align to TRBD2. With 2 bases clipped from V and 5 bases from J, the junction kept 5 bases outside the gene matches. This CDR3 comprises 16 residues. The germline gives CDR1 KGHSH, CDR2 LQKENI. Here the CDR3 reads CASSPRTSGLNNEQFF. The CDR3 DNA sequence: TGTGCCAGCTCACCAAGGACTAGCGGGCTAAACAATGAGCAGTTCTTC.

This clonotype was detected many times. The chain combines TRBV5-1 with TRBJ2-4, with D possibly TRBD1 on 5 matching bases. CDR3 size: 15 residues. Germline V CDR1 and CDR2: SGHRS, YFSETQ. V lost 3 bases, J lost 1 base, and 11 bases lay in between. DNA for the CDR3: TGCGCCAGCAGCTCGGACACCCGGGCCAAAAACATTCAGTACTTC. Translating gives CASSSDTRAKNIQYF.

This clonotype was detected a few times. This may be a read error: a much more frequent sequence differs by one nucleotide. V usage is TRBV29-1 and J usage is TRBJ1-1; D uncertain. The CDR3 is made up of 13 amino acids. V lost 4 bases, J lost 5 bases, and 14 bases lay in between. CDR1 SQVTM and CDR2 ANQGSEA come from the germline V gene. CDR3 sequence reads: CSVVEVGCTEAFF. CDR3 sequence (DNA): TGCAGCGTTGTAGAGGTGGGGTGTACTGAAGCTTTCTTT.

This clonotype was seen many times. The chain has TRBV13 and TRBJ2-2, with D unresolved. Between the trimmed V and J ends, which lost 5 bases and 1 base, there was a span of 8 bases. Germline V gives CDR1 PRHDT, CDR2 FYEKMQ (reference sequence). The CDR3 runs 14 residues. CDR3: CASSRSRNTGELFF. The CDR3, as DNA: TGTGCCAGCAGCCGGAGTAGGAACACCGGGGAGCTGTTTTTT.

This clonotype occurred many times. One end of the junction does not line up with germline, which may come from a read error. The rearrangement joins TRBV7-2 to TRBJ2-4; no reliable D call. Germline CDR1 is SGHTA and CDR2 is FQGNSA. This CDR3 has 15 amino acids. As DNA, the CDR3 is TGTGCCAGCAGCGGAAGGGCAACCTCCAAAAACATTCAGTGCTTC. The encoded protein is CASSGRATSKNIQCF.

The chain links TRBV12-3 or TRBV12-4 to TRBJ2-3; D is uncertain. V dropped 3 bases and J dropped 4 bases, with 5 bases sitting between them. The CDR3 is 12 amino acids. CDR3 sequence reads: CASSFGSDTQYF. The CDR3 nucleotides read TGTGCCAGCAGTTTTGGGTCAGATACGCAGTATTTT.

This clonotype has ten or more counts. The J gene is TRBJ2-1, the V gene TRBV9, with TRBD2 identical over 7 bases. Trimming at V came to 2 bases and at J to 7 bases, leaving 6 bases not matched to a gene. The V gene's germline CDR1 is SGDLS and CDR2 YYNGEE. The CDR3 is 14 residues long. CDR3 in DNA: TGTGCCAGCAGCGTTGGCGGGAGTGATAATGAGCAGTTCTTC. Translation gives CASSVGGSDNEQFF.

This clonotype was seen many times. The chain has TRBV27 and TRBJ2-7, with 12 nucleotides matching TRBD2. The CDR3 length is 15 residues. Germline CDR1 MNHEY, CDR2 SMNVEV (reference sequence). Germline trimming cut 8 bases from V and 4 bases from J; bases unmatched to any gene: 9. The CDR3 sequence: CASQPVTSGSYEQYF. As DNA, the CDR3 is TGTGCCAGCCAGCCCGTGACTAGCGGGAGTTACGAGCAGTACTTC.

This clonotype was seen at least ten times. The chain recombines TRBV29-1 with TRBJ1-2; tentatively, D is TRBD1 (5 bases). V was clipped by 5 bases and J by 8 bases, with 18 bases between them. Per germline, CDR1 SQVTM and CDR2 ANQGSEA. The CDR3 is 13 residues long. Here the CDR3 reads CSVTQGQSSGYTF. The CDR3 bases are TGCAGCGTTACGCAGGGCCAATCCTCCGGCTACACCTTC.

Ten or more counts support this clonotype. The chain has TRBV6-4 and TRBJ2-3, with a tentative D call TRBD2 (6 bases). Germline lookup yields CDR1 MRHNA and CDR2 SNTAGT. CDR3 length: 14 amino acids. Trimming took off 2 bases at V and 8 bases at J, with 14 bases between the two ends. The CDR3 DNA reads TGTGCCAGCAGTGACGGGGCGGAGGGCGGTACGCAGTATTTT. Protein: CASSDGAEGGTQYF.

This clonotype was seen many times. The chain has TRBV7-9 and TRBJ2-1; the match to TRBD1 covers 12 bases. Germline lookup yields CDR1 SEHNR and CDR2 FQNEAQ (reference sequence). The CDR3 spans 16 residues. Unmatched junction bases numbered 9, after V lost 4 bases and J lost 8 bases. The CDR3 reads CASSSRGQGARDEQFF. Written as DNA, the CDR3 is TGTGCCAGCAGCTCGAGGGGACAGGGGGCGAGGGATGAGCAGTTCTTC.

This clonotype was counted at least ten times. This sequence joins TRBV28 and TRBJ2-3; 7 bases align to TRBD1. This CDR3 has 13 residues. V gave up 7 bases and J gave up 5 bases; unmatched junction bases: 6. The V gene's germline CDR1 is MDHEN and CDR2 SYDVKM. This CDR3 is CASTQGVGDTQYF. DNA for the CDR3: TGTGCCAGCACGCAGGGGGTAGGAGATACGCAGTATTTT.